This T cell receptor (beta chain) was recorded in a study of blood T cell repertoires in COVID-19. Study background: COVID-19 samples collected from the United States, Italy and Spain covered acute and convalescent phases. The cDNA or gDNA used as material had been derived from T cells, B-cell-depleted T cells, or PBMCs.

The V gene's germline CDR1 is SGHAT and CDR2 FQDESV (reference sequence). The CDR3 has 15 residues. V gave up 1 base and J gave up 6 bases; unmatched junction bases: 7. Per the original data handling: Nucleated cell number was recorded as an estimate derived from reference gene primer amplification. TCRdb's table, derived via immunoSEQ multiplex PCR, lists solely in-frame clones and lacks some. From that table come the V and J calls and clone size; the DNA was used to work out D and trimming. The sample shows 150,000 to 200,000 clones, 84% of them seen only once. The sequenced sample was peripheral blood. The chain combines TRBV11-1 with TRBJ2-7; 9 positions agree with TRBD1. The sequence derives from a man in his forties who had recovered from COVID-19. The CDR3 region is CASSLEGQGSSEQYF. The CDR3 DNA reads as TGTGCCAGCAGCTTAGAGGGACAGGGATCGTCCGAGCAGTACTTC.